One and the same sample provided the 15 T cell receptor beta chains below, sequenced in a study of blood T cell repertoires in COVID-19. Sequenced by immunoSEQ multiplex PCR; TCRdb stores in-frame clones only, minus some. The table records some 150,000 clones, 80% to 90% of them present only once. Sequenced input: peripheral blood. The source of these receptors is a man aged 45-65 years with active COVID-19.

The V call is TRBV4-2, the J call TRBJ2-3, with TRBD1 matching over 7 bases. CDR3 size: 15 residues. The ends lost 2 bases at V and 3 bases at J; junction bases unmatched: 5. The germline V gene encodes CDR1 LGHNA and CDR2 YNFKEQ. The CDR3 spells CASSQWTGQTDTQYF. The CDR3 region has the DNA TGTGCCAGCAGCCAATGGACAGGACAGACAGATACGCAGTATTTT.

V and J are TRBV5-5 and TRBJ2-3; TRBD2 matches at 7 bases. CDR1 is SGHKS, CDR2 YYEKEE, per germline (reference sequence). This CDR3 has 17 amino acids. The junction had 13 bases not matched to a gene; V was cut back by 1 base and J by 5 bases. The DNA for the CDR3 is TGTGCCAGCAGCTTGTTGGTTGGTGGCGGGGGAAGAGATACGCAGTATTTT. Amino acid sequence: CASSLLVGGGGRDTQYF.

The chain joins TRBV2 to TRBJ2-1; D not certain. The germline CDR1 and CDR2 sequences are SNHLY and FYNNEI. The CDR3 is 14 amino acids. V was pared by 8 bases and J by 0 bases, with 11 bases between. The CDR3 nucleotides are TGTGCCAGCTCTATTGATAGCTCCTACAATGAGCAGTTCTTC. It specifies CASSIDSSYNEQFF.

This CDR3 reads CASSLTPLWSSGGQETQYF. The CDR3 coding sequence is TGTGCCAGCAGTTTAACTCCCCTTTGGAGTAGCGGGGGGCAAGAGACCCAGTACTTC. V gene TRBV27 combines with J gene TRBJ2-5; 10 nucleotides agree with TRBD2. Germline CDR1 reads MNHEY; CDR2 reads SMNVEV (reference sequence). With V trimmed by 2 bases and J by 2 bases, 14 bases remained unmatched. The CDR3 runs 19 residues.

The CDR3 sequence is CASSMGGGNYGYTF. The CDR3 DNA is TGTGCCAGCAGCATGGGGGGAGGGAACTATGGCTACACCTTC. The rearrangement links TRBV6-6 to TRBJ1-2; tentative D call: TRBD1 (5 bases). The CDR3 has 14 amino acids. CDR1 and CDR2 (germline): MNHNY, SVGAGI (reference sequence). With 6 bases removed from V and 2 bases from J, the gap between germline ends came to 13 bases.

The chain employs TRBV2 and TRBJ1-1; D is unclear. CDR3 length: 13 amino acids. V gave up 6 bases and J gave up 3 bases, with 11 bases separating them. The germline gives CDR1 SNHLY, CDR2 FYNNEI. CDR3 DNA sequence: TGTGCCAGCAGCGCGTATATGGACACTGAAGCTTTCTTT. Protein product: CASSAYMDTEAFF.

This clone was seen only a few times. The V and J genes are TRBV5-1 and TRBJ2-7; maybe TRBD1 (6 bases). CDR1 and CDR2 from the germline V gene are SGHRS and YFSETQ. The CDR3 runs to 13 residues. Deletions cut 5 bases from V and 4 bases from J, with 13 bases between. The CDR3 DNA sequence: TGCGCCAGCAGGCTAGGACAGCTTTACGAGCAGTACTTC. Translated, it gives CASRLGQLYEQYF.

The gene calls are TRBV6-5 and TRBJ2-7, with TRBD1 matching 7 bases. This CDR3 contains 12 residues. CDR1 is MNHEY, CDR2 SVGAGI, per germline. V lost 6 bases to trimming and J lost 6 bases; unmatched junction nucleotides: 5. The CDR3 region is CASRWPGGEQYF. The CDR3 bases are TGTGCCAGCAGGTGGCCAGGGGGCGAGCAGTACTTC.

The chain has TRBV11-2 and TRBJ1-1; 9 nucleotides line up with TRBD1. This CDR3 spans 16 amino acids. J was trimmed by 3 bases and V by 7 bases; bases with no gene match: 12. Germline assignment: CDR1 SGHAT and CDR2 FQNNGV. The CDR3 loop is CASTLGTGKRDTEAFF. Written as DNA, the CDR3 is TGTGCCAGCACCTTGGGGACAGGGAAAAGGGACACTGAAGCTTTCTTT.

The chain couples TRBV29-1 to TRBJ1-1; a possible D gene is TRBD1 (5 bases). CDR1 and CDR2 from the germline V gene are SQVTM and ANQGSEA. The CDR3 has 12 residues. With 6 bases removed from V and 3 bases from J, the gap between germline ends came to 11 bases. CDR3 nucleotide sequence: TGCAGCGTGCGGTGGGGGGACACTGAAGCTTTCTTT. It translates to CSVRWGDTEAFF. Filled out from reference TRBV29-1 and TRBJ1-1, the complete variable domain reads SAVISQKPSRDICQRGTSLTIQCQVDSQVTMMFWYRQQPGQSLTLIATANQGSEATYESGFVIDKFPISRPNLTFSTLTVSNMSPEDSSIYLCSVRWGDTEAFFGQGTRLTVV.

The CDR3 region is CASSQAHGDRVYEQYF. CDR3 in DNA: TGCGCCAGCAGCCAGGCCCACGGAGACAGGGTCTACGAGCAGTACTTC. The chain is built from TRBV4-1 and TRBJ2-7; 7 positions match TRBD1. Per germline, CDR1 MGHRA and CDR2 YSYEKL. Unmatched junction bases numbered 11, after V lost 3 bases and J lost 3 bases. The CDR3 has 16 residues.

The chain joins TRBV6-2 or TRBV6-3 to TRBJ1-2; 12 bases line up with TRBD1. Germline V gives CDR1 MNHEY, CDR2 SVGEGT. V gave up 6 bases and J gave up 2 bases; unmatched junction bases: 4. The CDR3 runs 15 residues. The CDR3 protein is CASSWGQGANYGYTF. In DNA, the CDR3 is TGTGCCAGCAGCTGGGGACAGGGGGCAAACTATGGCTACACCTTC.

This chain joins TRBV4-3 and TRBJ2-7; 8 nucleotides align to TRBD1. Germline CDR1 LGHNA, CDR2 YSLEER. The V segment lost 4 bases and the J segment 1 base; nucleotides outside the gene matches: 3. The CDR3 has 14 amino acids. The CDR3 nucleotides are TGCGCCAGCAGCCGCGGGACAGGTTCCTACGAGCAGTACTTC. Translation: CASSRGTGSYEQYF.

V usage is TRBV6-5 and J usage is TRBJ1-1; D ambiguous. The CDR3 sequence is 15 residues long. Germline assignment: CDR1 MNHEY and CDR2 SVGAGI. V was shortened by 11 bases and J by 0 bases, with 19 bases between the two germline ends. The CDR3 DNA reads as TGTGCCGCCATACGGGAGGTTATCATGAACACTGAAGCTTTCTTT. Its translation: CAAIREVIMNTEAFF.

The rearrangement links TRBV19 to TRBJ2-6, with D maybe TRBD2 (5 bases). The CDR3 spans 16 residues. From germline, CDR1 is LNHDA and CDR2 SQIVND (reference sequence). CDR3 in amino acids: CATPTEEYSGANVLTF. The CDR3, as DNA: TGTGCTACCCCCACGGAGGAGTACTCTGGGGCCAACGTCCTGACTTTC.